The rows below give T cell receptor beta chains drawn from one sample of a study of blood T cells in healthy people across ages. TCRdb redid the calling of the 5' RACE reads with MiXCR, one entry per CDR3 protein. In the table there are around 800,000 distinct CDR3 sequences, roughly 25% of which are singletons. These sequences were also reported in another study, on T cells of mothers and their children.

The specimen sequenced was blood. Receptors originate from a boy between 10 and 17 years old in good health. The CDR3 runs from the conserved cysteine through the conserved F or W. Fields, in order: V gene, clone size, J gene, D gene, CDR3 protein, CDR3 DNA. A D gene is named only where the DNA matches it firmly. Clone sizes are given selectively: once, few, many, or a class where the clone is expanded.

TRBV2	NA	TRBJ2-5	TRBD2	CASSEPLAGWSGETQYF	TGTGCCAGCAGCGAACCCTTAGCGGGCTGGAGTGGAGAGACCCAGTACTTC
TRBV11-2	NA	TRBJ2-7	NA	CASSLGPQGREQYF	TGTGCCAGCAGCTTAGGGCCCCAGGGACGGGAGCAGTACTTC
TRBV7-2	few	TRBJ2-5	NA	CASSSLLSETQYF	TGTGCCAGCAGCTCCCTCCTGTCAGAGACCCAGTACTTC
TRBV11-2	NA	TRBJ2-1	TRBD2	CASSPLAGVPHNEQFF	TGTGCCAGCAGCCCTCTAGCGGGGGTGCCCCACAATGAGCAGTTCTTC
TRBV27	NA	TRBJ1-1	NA	CASSPRGGMNTEAFF	TGTGCCAGCAGTCCCCGTGGGGGAATGAACACTGAAGCTTTCTTT
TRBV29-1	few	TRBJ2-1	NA	CSVAKGLTYNEQFF	TGCAGCGTTGCCAAGGGGTTAACCTACAATGAGCAGTTCTTC
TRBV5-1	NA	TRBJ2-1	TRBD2	CASSLAGLASYNEQFF	TGCGCCAGCAGCTTGGCGGGACTAGCGTCCTACAATGAGCAGTTCTTC
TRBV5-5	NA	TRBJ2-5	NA	CASSIPPGTTGETQYF	TGTGCCAGCAGCATCCCTCCTGGGACCACGGGGGAGACCCAGTACTTC
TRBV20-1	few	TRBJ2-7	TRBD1	CSARDMWARQGRSYEQYF	TGCAGTGCTAGAGATATGTGGGCACGACAGGGGCGTAGCTACGAGCAGTACTTC
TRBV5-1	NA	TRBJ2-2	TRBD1	CASSKGQGAPSTGELFF	TGCGCCAGCAGCAAGGGACAGGGGGCGCCGAGCACCGGGGAGCTGTTTTTT
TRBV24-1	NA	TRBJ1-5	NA	CATIGTRGQESNQPQHF	TGTGCCACCATTGGGACCAGGGGTCAGGAGAGCAATCAGCCCCAGCATTTT
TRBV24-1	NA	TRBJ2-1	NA	CATSDFVTDEQFF	TGTGCCACCAGTGATTTCGTAACCGATGAGCAGTTCTTC
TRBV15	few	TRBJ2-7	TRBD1	CATSRDGTAYEQYF	TGTGCCACCAGCAGAGACGGGACAGCCTACGAGCAGTACTTC
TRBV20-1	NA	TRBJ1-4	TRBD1	CSVPGQGPTKGEKLFF	TGCAGTGTTCCGGGACAGGGCCCGACTAAGGGGGAAAAACTGTTTTTT
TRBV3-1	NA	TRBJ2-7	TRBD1	CASSHRGLLYEQYF	TGTGCCAGCAGCCACAGGGGGCTACTCTACGAGCAGTACTTC
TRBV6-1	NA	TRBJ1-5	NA	CASSETARQPQHF	TGTGCCAGCAGTGAGACCGCCCGGCAGCCCCAGCATTTT
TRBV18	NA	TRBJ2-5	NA	CASSPFLETQYF	TGTGCCAGCTCACCCTTTCTGGAGACCCAGTACTTC
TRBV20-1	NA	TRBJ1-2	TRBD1	CSARRQGRGYTF	TGCAGTGCTAGGCGACAGGGCAGAGGCTACACCTTC
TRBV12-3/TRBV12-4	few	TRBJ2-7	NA	CASSSRTAYEQYF	TGTGCCAGCAGCTCCCGGACGGCCTACGAGCAGTACTTC
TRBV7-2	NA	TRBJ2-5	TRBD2	CASSSGPGLGRETQYF	TGTGCCAGCAGCTCCGGCCCGGGACTAGGACGAGAGACCCAGTACTTC
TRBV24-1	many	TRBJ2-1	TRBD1	CATSDPGTGDNEQFF	TGTGCCACCAGTGATCCGGGGACAGGGGACAATGAGCAGTTCTTC
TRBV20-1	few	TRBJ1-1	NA	CSAREASRETEAFF	TGCAGTGCTAGAGAGGCCTCACGGGAAACTGAAGCTTTCTTT
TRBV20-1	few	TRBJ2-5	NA	CSACRFRGSQETQYF	TGCAGTGCTTGTAGGTTTAGAGGGAGTCAAGAGACCCAGTACTTC
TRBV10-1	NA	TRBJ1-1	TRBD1	CASSESWTGLGSGTEAFF	TGCGCCAGCAGTGAGTCGTGGACAGGGTTAGGTTCGGGCACTGAAGCTTTCTTT
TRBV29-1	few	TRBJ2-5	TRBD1	CSVDASGGIRETQYF	TGCAGCGTGGACGCGTCAGGGGGAATTCGAGAGACCCAGTACTTC
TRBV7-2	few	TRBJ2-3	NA	CASSSWGRSIADTQYF	TGTGCCAGCAGCTCGTGGGGGCGTAGCATCGCAGATACGCAGTATTTT
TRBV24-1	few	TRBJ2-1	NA	CATSATNYYNEQFF	TGTGCCACCAGTGCAACGAATTACTACAATGAGCAGTTCTTC
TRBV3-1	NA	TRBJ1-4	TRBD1	CASSQEGPGGTNEKLFF	TGTGCCAGCAGCCAAGAAGGACCAGGGGGCACTAATGAAAAACTGTTTTTT